A selection of T cell receptor beta chains follows, all from one sample in a study of PD-1 blockade in classical Hodgkin lymphoma. Here immunoSEQ multiplex PCR was the method, and the copy in TCRdb shows in-frame clones only, minus some. The table has roughly 4,400 clones, 80% to 90% seen once. This specimen was CD4+ T cells from blood, taken at baseline. The receptor source for this set is a human donor with classical Hodgkin lymphoma. Both conserved end residues are part of each CDR3. A D gene is named only where the DNA matches it firmly. Clone sizes are given selectively: once, few, many, or a class where the clone is expanded.

j_call: TRBJ2-7; d_call: .; clone_size: .; v_call: TRBV7-9; cdr3_aa: CASSPWSEPYEQYF; cdr3_nt: TGTGCCAGCAGCCCCTGGAGCGAACCCTACGAGCAGTACTTC
j_call: TRBJ2-5; d_call: .; clone_size: .; v_call: TRBV5-1; cdr3_aa: CASKSGLTETQYF; cdr3_nt: TGCGCCAGCAAGAGTGGGCTTACAGAGACCCAGTACTTC
j_call: TRBJ2-3; d_call: .; clone_size: .; v_call: TRBV7-9; cdr3_aa: CASSLEVDTQYF; cdr3_nt: TGTGCCAGCAGCTTAGAGGTAGATACGCAGTATTTT
j_call: TRBJ1-2; d_call: .; clone_size: .; v_call: TRBV9; cdr3_aa: CASSAGGATNYGYTF; cdr3_nt: TGTGCCAGCAGCGCGGGGGGGGCCACTAACTATGGCTACACCTTC
j_call: TRBJ1-4; d_call: .; clone_size: .; v_call: TRBV2; cdr3_aa: CASRSGPNEKLFF; cdr3_nt: TGTGCCAGCAGGAGCGGCCCAAATGAAAAACTGTTTTTT
j_call: TRBJ1-2; d_call: .; clone_size: .; v_call: TRBV5-1; cdr3_aa: CASSSLTTGGEGYTF; cdr3_nt: TGCGCCAGCAGCTCTTTAACGACGGGAGGAGAGGGCTACACCTTC
j_call: TRBJ2-5; d_call: .; clone_size: .; v_call: TRBV18; cdr3_aa: CASSPTSLAIAETQYF; cdr3_nt: TGTGCCAGCTCACCGACCAGTCTAGCAATAGCAGAGACCCAGTACTTC
j_call: TRBJ1-2; d_call: .; clone_size: .; v_call: TRBV7-9; cdr3_aa: CASTLDSNGYTF; cdr3_nt: TGTGCCAGCACCTTAGACAGCAATGGCTACACCTTC
j_call: TRBJ1-6; d_call: TRBD1; clone_size: .; v_call: TRBV5-1; cdr3_aa: CASSNPGQGSPLHF; cdr3_nt: TGCGCCAGCAGTAATCCGGGACAGGGTTCACCCCTCCACTTT
j_call: TRBJ1-6; d_call: .; clone_size: once; v_call: TRBV7-7; cdr3_aa: CASSLGQLDSPLHF; cdr3_nt: TGTGCCAGCAGCTTAGGACAGCTAGATTCACCCCTCCACTTT
j_call: TRBJ1-4; d_call: .; clone_size: .; v_call: TRBV6-5; cdr3_aa: CASSAPELGNEKLFF; cdr3_nt: TGTGCCAGCAGTGCCCCGGAGTTGGGTAATGAAAAACTGTTTTTT
j_call: TRBJ2-1; d_call: TRBD2; clone_size: .; v_call: TRBV18; cdr3_aa: CASSPGLAGGNEQFF; cdr3_nt: TGTGCCAGCTCACCCGGACTAGCGGGGGGGAATGAGCAGTTCTTC
j_call: TRBJ1-4; d_call: TRBD1; clone_size: .; v_call: TRBV5-6; cdr3_aa: CASSWGQGESNEKLFF; cdr3_nt: TGTGCCAGCAGCTGGGGACAGGGTGAATCTAATGAAAAACTGTTTTTT
j_call: TRBJ1-3; d_call: .; clone_size: .; v_call: TRBV10-1; cdr3_aa: CASSTGGSGNTIYF; cdr3_nt: TGCGCCAGCAGTACAGGAGGCTCTGGAAACACCATATATTTT
j_call: TRBJ1-2; d_call: .; clone_size: .; v_call: TRBV6-6; cdr3_aa: CASSYIRQVSGYTF; cdr3_nt: TGTGCCAGCAGTTACATCCGACAGGTCTCAGGCTACACCTTC
j_call: TRBJ1-2; d_call: TRBD1; clone_size: .; v_call: TRBV11-2; cdr3_aa: CASSSLRGTGHGYTF; cdr3_nt: TGTGCCAGCAGCTCCCTAAGGGGGACAGGGCATGGCTACACCTTC
j_call: TRBJ1-1; d_call: .; clone_size: .; v_call: TRBV23-1; cdr3_aa: CASRGLEAFF; cdr3_nt: TGCGCCAGCAGAGGACTTGAAGCTTTCTTT
j_call: TRBJ1-2; d_call: .; clone_size: once; v_call: TRBV5-1; cdr3_aa: CASSYGQYYGYTF; cdr3_nt: TGCGCCAGCAGCTACGGACAGTACTATGGCTACACCTTC